The clone carrying this T cell receptor beta chain appeared a few times. The sample belongs to a study of blood T cell repertoires in COVID-19. Germline CDR1 MDHEN, CDR2 SYDVKM. The CDR3 covers 15 residues. V was cut by 5 bases and J by 2 bases, with 13 bases left in between. Cohort placement rested on clinical history that participants reported themselves. Libraries were prepared by immunoSEQ multiplex PCR; TCRdb keeps only in-frame clonotypes and omits some of them. This sample has 360,000 or so clones, with around nine tenths found just once. This chain joins TRBV28 and TRBJ1-3; TRBD1 is a possible D gene (6 bases). Specimen: PBMCs or T cells enriched from blood (not recorded which). This clonotype was sampled from a woman aged 25 to 39 who had been exposed to COVID-19. The CDR3 here is CASSPRGSAGNTIYF. DNA for the CDR3: TGTGCCAGCAGTCCCAGGGGATCGGCTGGAAACACCATATATTTT.